This T cell receptor beta chain was sequenced for a study of shared clonotypes between healthy human individuals. The CDR3 length is 13 residues. In germline, CDR1 is SEHNR, CDR2 FQNEAQ (reference sequence). The V end lost 2 bases, the J end lost 0 bases, and 4 bases lay between the germline ends. Method: immunoSEQ multiplex PCR; TCRdb's copy keeps in-frame clones and lacks some. The table has roughly 1,500,000 clones, approximately 98.5% seen once. On this clone itself: This same CDR3 is encoded by further DNA sequences in the sample.

The chain employs TRBV7-9 and TRBJ1-1; D call uncertain. The receptor comes from a man aged 25-45 years in good health. Sequenced: naive CD4+ T cells sorted from blood. Specified subset: CD45RA+ positively selected. CDR3 DNA sequence: TGTGCCAGCAGCTTAATCATGAACACTGAAGCTTTCTTT. Protein: CASSLIMNTEAFF.